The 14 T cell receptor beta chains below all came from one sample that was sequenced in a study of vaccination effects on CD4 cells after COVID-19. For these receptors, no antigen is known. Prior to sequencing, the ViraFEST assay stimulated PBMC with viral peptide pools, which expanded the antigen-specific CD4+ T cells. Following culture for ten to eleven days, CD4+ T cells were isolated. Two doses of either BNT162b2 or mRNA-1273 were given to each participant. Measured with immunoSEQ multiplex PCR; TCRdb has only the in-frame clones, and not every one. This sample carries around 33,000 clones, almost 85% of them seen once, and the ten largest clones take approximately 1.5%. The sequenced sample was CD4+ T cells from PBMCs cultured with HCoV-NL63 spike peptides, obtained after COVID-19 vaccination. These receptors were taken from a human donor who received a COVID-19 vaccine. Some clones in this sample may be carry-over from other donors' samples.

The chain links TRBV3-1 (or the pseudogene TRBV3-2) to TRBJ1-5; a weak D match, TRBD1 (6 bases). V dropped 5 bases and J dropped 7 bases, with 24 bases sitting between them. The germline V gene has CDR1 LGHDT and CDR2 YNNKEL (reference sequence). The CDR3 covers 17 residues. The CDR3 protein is CASSLAPGTSGRQPQHF. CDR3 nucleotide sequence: TGTGCCAGCAGCTTGGCTCCCGGGACAAGTGGTCGACAGCCCCAGCATTTT.

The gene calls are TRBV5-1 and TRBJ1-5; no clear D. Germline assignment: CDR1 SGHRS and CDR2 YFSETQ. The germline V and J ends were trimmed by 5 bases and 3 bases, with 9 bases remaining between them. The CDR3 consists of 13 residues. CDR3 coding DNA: TGCGCCAGCAGTTATAGCATCAATCAGCCCCAGCATTTT. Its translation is CASSYSINQPQHF.

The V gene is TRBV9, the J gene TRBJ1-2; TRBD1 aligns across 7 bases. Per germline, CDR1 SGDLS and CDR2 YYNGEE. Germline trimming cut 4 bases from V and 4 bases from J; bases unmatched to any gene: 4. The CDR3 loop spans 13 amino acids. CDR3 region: CASSPRQGYGYTF. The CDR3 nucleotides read TGTGCCAGCAGCCCCCGACAGGGCTATGGCTACACCTTC.

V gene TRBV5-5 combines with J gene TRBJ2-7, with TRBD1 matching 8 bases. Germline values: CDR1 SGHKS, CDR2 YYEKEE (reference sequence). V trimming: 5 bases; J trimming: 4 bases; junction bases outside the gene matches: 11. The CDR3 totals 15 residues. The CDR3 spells CASSYDRDRLYEQYV. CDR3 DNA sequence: TGTGCCAGCAGTTACGACCGGGACAGGCTTTACGAGCAGTACGTC.

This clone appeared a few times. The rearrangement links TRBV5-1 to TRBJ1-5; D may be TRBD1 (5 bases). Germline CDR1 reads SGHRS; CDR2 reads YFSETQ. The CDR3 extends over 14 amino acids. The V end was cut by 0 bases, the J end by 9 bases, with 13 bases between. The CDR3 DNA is TGCGCCAGCAGCTTGGACCAGGGAGTTGCGCCCCAGCATTTT. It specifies CASSLDQGVAPQHF.

The CDR3 here is CASRGWDRANYGYTF. The DNA of the CDR3 is TGTGCCAGCAGGGGCTGGGACAGAGCTAACTATGGCTACACCTTC. The V and J genes are TRBV6-4 and TRBJ1-2; 7 positions agree with TRBD1. V gave up 6 bases and J gave up 0 bases; unmatched junction bases: 7. The V gene's germline CDR1 is MRHNA and CDR2 SNTAGT. The CDR3 is 15 residues long.

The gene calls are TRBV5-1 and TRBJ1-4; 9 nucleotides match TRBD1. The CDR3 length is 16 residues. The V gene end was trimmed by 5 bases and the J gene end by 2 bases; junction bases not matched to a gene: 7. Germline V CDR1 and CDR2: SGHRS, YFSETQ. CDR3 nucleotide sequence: TGCGCCAGCAGACGTACCGGGACAGGGACTAATGAAAAACTGTTTTTT. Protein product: CASRRTGTGTNEKLFF.

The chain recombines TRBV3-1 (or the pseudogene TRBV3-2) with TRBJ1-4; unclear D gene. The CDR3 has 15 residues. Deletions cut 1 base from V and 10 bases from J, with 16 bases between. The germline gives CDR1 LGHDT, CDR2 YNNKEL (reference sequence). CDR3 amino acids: CASSQVRQPTGKLFF. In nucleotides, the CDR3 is TGTGCCAGCAGCCAAGTTCGGCAGCCTACCGGAAAACTGTTTTTT.

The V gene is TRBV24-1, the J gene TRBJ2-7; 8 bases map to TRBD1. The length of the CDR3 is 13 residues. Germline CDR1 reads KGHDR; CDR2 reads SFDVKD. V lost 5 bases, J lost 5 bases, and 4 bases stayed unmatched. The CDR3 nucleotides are TGTGCCACCAGTGGGACAGGGTGTGACGAGCAGTACGTC. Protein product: CATSGTGCDEQYV.

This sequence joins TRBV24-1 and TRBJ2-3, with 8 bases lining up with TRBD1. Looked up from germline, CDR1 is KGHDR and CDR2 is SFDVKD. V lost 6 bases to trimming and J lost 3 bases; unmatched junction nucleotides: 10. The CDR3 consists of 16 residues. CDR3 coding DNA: TGTGCCACCAGTACCCGACAGGGGACGAAAACAGATACGCAGTATTTT. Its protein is CATSTRQGTKTDTQYF.

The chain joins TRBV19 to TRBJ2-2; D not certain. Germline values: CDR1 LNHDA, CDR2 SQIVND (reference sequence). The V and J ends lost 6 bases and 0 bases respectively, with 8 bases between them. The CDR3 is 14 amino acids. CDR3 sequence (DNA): TGTGCCAGTAGCCTCATTCCGAACACCGGGGAGCTGTTTTTT. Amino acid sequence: CASSLIPNTGELFF.

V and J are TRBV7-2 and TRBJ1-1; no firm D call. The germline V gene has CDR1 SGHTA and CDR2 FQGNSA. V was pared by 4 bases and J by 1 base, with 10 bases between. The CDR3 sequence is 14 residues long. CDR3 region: CASSWAKTNTEAFF. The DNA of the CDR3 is TGTGCCAGCAGCTGGGCCAAAACGAACACTGAAGCTTTCTTT.

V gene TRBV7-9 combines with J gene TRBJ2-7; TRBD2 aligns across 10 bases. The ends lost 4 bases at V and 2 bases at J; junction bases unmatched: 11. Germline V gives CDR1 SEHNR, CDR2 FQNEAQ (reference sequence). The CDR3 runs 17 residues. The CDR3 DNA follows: TGTGCCAGCAGCTCCGGGGCCCAGCGGGGGGGCCCCTACGAGCAGTACGTC. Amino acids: CASSSGAQRGGPYEQYV.

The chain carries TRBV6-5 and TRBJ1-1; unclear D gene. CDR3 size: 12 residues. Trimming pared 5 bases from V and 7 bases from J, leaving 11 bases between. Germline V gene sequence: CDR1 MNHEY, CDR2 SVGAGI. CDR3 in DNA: TGTGCCAGCAGTCCCGGACTCTTTGAAGCTTTCTTT. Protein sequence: CASSPGLFEAFF.